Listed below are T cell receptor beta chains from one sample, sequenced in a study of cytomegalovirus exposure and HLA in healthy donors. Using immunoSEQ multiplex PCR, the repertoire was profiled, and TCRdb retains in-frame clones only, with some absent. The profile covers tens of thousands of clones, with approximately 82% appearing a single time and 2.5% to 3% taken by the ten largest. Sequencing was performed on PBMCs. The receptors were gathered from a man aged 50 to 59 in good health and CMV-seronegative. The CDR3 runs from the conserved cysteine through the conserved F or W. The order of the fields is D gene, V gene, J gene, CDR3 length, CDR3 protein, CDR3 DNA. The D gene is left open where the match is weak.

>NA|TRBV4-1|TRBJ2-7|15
CASSPSQQSSYEQYF
TGCGCCAGCAGCCCTAGCCAGCAGAGCTCCTACGAGCAGTACTTC
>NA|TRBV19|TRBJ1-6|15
CASSIARQANSPLHF
TGTGCCAGTAGTATCGCCCGACAGGCCAATTCACCCCTCCACTTT
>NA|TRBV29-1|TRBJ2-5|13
CSVEVGAQETQYF
TGCAGCGTTGAAGTGGGGGCTCAAGAGACCCAGTACTTC
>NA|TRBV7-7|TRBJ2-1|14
CASSPGRGAGEQFF
TGTGCCAGCAGCCCAGGACGGGGGGCGGGTGAGCAGTTCTTC
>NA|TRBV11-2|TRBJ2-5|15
CASSFEGNPQETQYF
TGTGCCAGCAGTTTCGAGGGAAACCCCCAAGAGACCCAGTACTTC
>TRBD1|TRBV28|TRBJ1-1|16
CASSFRSGQGSTEAFF
TGTGCCAGCAGTTTTCGGTCCGGACAGGGGAGCACTGAAGCTTTCTTT
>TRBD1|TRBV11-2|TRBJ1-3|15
CASSLEDRIGNTIYF
TGTGCCAGCAGCTTAGAGGACAGGATTGGAAACACCATATATTTT
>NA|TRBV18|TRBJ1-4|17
CASSPPLDNQGWEKLFF
TGTGCCAGCTCACCACCATTGGACAATCAGGGTTGGGAAAAACTGTTTTTT
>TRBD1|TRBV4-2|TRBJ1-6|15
CASSQDGDRDSPLHF
TGTGCCAGCAGCCAAGATGGGGACAGGGACTCACCCCTCCACTTT
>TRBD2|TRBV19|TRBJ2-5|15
CASSIGLAGGETQYF
TGTGCCAGTAGTATCGGTCTAGCGGGGGGTGAGACCCAGTACTTC
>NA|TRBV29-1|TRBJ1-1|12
CSVRPGNTEAFF
TGCAGCGTCCGCCCGGGGAACACTGAAGCTTTCTTT
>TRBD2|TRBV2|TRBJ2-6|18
CARIRGVAEVTGANVLTF
TGTGCCAGGATCCGGGGGGTGGCCGAGGTCACTGGGGCCAACGTCCTGACTTTC
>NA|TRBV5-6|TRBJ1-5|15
CASSLGRHSNQPQHF
TGTGCCAGCAGCTTGGGTAGACATAGCAATCAGCCCCAGCATTTT
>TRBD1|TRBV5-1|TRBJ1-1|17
CASSSLFGTGLNTEAFF
TGCGCCAGCAGCTCGCTTTTCGGGACAGGGTTAAACACTGAAGCTTTCTTT